These T cell receptor beta chains were read from a single sample in a study of blood T cell repertoires in COVID-19. Clones were read by immunoSEQ multiplex PCR, and TCRdb kept only the in-frame ones, dropping some. The profile shows 250,000 or so clones, 86% of them singletons. The sequencing input was peripheral blood. These receptors all stem from a man aged 35-49 years with active or convalescent COVID-19. Both conserved end residues are part of each CDR3. The order of the fields is CDR3 DNA, CDR3 protein, clone size, D gene, V gene, J gene, CDR3 length. A D gene is named only where the DNA matches it firmly. Rows may omit the clone size; those that give it use once, few, many or a size class.

cdr3_nt: TGTGCCAGCAGCTTAGCCTCCTGGACAGTAGAGACCCAGTACTTC; cdr3_aa: CASSLASWTVETQYF; clone_size: many; d_call: .; v_call: TRBV7-9; j_call: TRBJ2-5; cdr3_length: 15
cdr3_nt: TGTGCCTGGAGGGGGGGTGCTGAAGCTTTCTTT; cdr3_aa: CAWRGGAEAFF; clone_size: .; d_call: .; v_call: TRBV30; j_call: TRBJ1-1; cdr3_length: 11
cdr3_nt: TGTGCCAGCAGCTTAGTGGCTAGCGGCAACTCTGGGGCCAACGTCCTGACTTTC; cdr3_aa: CASSLVASGNSGANVLTF; clone_size: few; d_call: TRBD2; v_call: TRBV7-6; j_call: TRBJ2-6; cdr3_length: 18
cdr3_nt: TGCGCCAGCAGCTTGGAGGGGCTTGACAGGGAATGGGAAAAACTGTTTTTT; cdr3_aa: CASSLEGLDREWEKLFF; clone_size: .; d_call: TRBD1; v_call: TRBV5-1; j_call: TRBJ1-4; cdr3_length: 17
cdr3_nt: TGTGCCAGCAGTTTCAGGGGAAGGGGAGGCTACACCTTC; cdr3_aa: CASSFRGRGGYTF; clone_size: .; d_call: .; v_call: TRBV27; j_call: TRBJ1-2; cdr3_length: 13
cdr3_nt: TGTGCCAGCGGGGGAGGAGCGGGGGCCCTAACCGGGGAGCTGTTTTTT; cdr3_aa: CASGGGAGALTGELFF; clone_size: once; d_call: .; v_call: TRBV21-1; j_call: TRBJ2-2; cdr3_length: 16
cdr3_nt: TGTGCCAGCAGCCAACAGGGGTTCGAGACCCAGTACTTC; cdr3_aa: CASSQQGFETQYF; clone_size: .; d_call: .; v_call: TRBV4-2; j_call: TRBJ2-5; cdr3_length: 13
cdr3_nt: TGTGCCAGTAGTATAACCCTCCGACAGGGGAGCACTGAAGCTTTCTTT; cdr3_aa: CASSITLRQGSTEAFF; clone_size: .; d_call: TRBD1; v_call: TRBV19; j_call: TRBJ1-1; cdr3_length: 16
cdr3_nt: TGTGCCATCAGTGACCCTACTATTACAGGAAATCGGAACACTGAAGCTTTCTTT; cdr3_aa: CAISDPTITGNRNTEAFF; clone_size: .; d_call: .; v_call: TRBV10-3; j_call: TRBJ1-1; cdr3_length: 18
cdr3_nt: TGCGCCAGCAGCTTTGGCACGGAGACCCAGTACTTC; cdr3_aa: CASSFGTETQYF; clone_size: .; d_call: .; v_call: TRBV5-1; j_call: TRBJ2-5; cdr3_length: 12
cdr3_nt: TGTGCCAGCAGTTCCAGGGGGAGCACTGAAGCTTTCTTT; cdr3_aa: CASSSRGSTEAFF; clone_size: .; d_call: TRBD1; v_call: TRBV27; j_call: TRBJ1-1; cdr3_length: 13
cdr3_nt: TGTGCCAGCTCAGTCCGCCCAGGGGGGGAGCTGTTTTTT; cdr3_aa: CASSVRPGGELFF; clone_size: .; d_call: .; v_call: TRBV18; j_call: TRBJ2-2; cdr3_length: 13
cdr3_nt: TGTGCCAGCTCACCCCTAGCGGGAGGGCCTAATGAGCAGTTCTTC; cdr3_aa: CASSPLAGGPNEQFF; clone_size: .; d_call: TRBD2; v_call: TRBV18; j_call: TRBJ2-1; cdr3_length: 15
cdr3_nt: TGTGCCAGCAGCCCCTCCGAGGAGCCCCAGCATTTT; cdr3_aa: CASSPSEEPQHF; clone_size: .; d_call: .; v_call: TRBV11-2; j_call: TRBJ1-5; cdr3_length: 12
cdr3_nt: TGTGCCAGCAGCCTCCAGGGTCCCGGGGAGCTGTTTTTT; cdr3_aa: CASSLQGPGELFF; clone_size: .; d_call: .; v_call: TRBV3-1/TRBV3-2; j_call: TRBJ2-2; cdr3_length: 13